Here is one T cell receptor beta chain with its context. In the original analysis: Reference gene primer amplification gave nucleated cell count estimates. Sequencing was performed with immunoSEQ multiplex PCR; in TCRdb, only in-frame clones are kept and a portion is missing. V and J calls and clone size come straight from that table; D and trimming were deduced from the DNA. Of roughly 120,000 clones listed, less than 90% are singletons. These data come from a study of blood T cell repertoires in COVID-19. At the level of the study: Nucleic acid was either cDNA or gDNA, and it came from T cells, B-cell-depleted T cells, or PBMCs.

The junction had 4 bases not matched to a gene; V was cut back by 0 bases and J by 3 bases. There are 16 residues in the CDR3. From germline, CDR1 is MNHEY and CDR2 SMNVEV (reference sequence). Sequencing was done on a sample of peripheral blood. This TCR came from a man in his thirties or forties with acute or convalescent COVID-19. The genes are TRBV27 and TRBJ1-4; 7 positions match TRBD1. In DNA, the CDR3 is TGTGCCAGCAGTTTATCAGGGGGCAGTGCTAATGAAAAACTGTTTTTT. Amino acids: CASSLSGGSANEKLFF.